These T cell receptor beta chains were read from a single sample in a study of naive and memory T cell subsets. Using its own MiXCR run on the UMI-ligation and nested PCR reads, TCRdb lists one record per CDR3 protein. The sample holds 20,000 to 25,000 distinct CDR3 sequences, around 9% seen once. The sequenced sample was central memory CD8+ T cells from blood. These receptors all come from a human donor in good health. Each CDR3 is given with its conserved first and last residue. The D gene is left open where the match is weak. Size is omitted from some rows. Given values are once, few, many or a class for expanded clones.

j_call | v_call | clone_size | d_call | cdr3_aa | cdr3_nt
TRBJ2-7 | TRBV5-1 | few | - | CASSLVADEDEQYF | TGCGCCAGCAGCTTGGTGGCAGATGAGGACGAGCAGTACTTC
TRBJ2-7 | TRBV6-4 | many | - | CASSYTDRYYEQYF | TGTGCCAGCAGTTACACTGACAGGTACTACGAGCAGTACTTC
TRBJ2-7 | TRBV3-1 | few | - | CASSMGHSTYEQYF | TGTGCCAGCAGCATGGGACACTCGACCTACGAGCAGTACTTC
TRBJ2-7 | TRBV3-1 | - | - | CASSQEGGLATHEQYF | TGTGCCAGCAGCCAAGAAGGCGGGCTAGCGACACACGAGCAGTACTTC
TRBJ2-7 | TRBV4-2 | many | TRBD1 | CASSQPDRTFGEQYF | TGTGCCAGCAGCCAACCGGACAGGACTTTTGGCGAGCAGTACTTC
TRBJ2-7 | TRBV19 | few | - | CASSIRAYYEQYF | TGTGCCAGTAGTATAAGGGCGTACTACGAGCAGTACTTC
TRBJ2-7 | TRBV6-5 | few | - | CASRARDTSSYEQYF | TGTGCCAGCAGGGCCCGGGATACTAGCTCCTACGAGCAGTACTTC
TRBJ2-7 | TRBV5-1 | many | - | CASSLARLTDFYEQYF | TGCGCCAGCAGCTTGGCCCGATTGACAGACTTCTACGAGCAGTACTTC
TRBJ2-7 | TRBV11-2 | many | - | CASSLEGLYEQYF | TGTGCCAGCAGCTTAGAGGGTCTCTACGAGCAGTACTTC
TRBJ2-1 | TRBV28 | many | - | CASRQTTYNEQFF | TGTGCCAGCAGACAAACTACCTACAATGAGCAGTTCTTC
TRBJ2-5 | TRBV9 | many | - | CASSVEVSQETQYF | TGTGCCAGCAGCGTAGAAGTATCCCAAGAGACCCAGTACTTC
TRBJ2-7 | TRBV21-1 | many | - | CASAYEQYF | TGTGCCAGCGCTTACGAGCAGTACTTC
TRBJ2-1 | TRBV27 | - | - | CASIAGQHNEQFF | TGTGCCAGCATCGCGGGGCAGCACAATGAGCAGTTCTTC
TRBJ2-1 | TRBV6-5 | few | TRBD2 | CASSYSEREGHEQFF | TGTGCCAGCAGTTACTCGGAGCGGGAGGGCCATGAGCAGTTCTTC
TRBJ2-7 | TRBV6-1 | many | - | CASSEFRWDEQYF | TGTGCCAGCAGTGAATTCCGATGGGACGAGCAGTACTTC
TRBJ1-4 | TRBV6-1 | few | - | CATKSVWGLNEKLFF | TGTGCCACTAAGTCCGTATGGGGGCTTAATGAAAAACTGTTTTTT
TRBJ2-5 | TRBV29-1 | many | TRBD2 | CSVRDYYQETQYF | TGCAGCGTAAGGGACTACTACCAAGAGACCCAGTACTTC
TRBJ1-5 | TRBV28 | many | TRBD1 | CASSLGQTVQPQHF | TGTGCCAGCAGTCTGGGACAGACGGTCCAGCCCCAGCATTTT
TRBJ2-3 | TRBV24-1 | few | TRBD2 | CATSDFRSGGRDTDTQYF | TGTGCCACCAGTGATTTTAGGTCCGGCGGGAGGGACACAGATACGCAGTATTTT
TRBJ2-7 | TRBV10-3 | many | TRBD1 | CAISAGQGLAEQYF | TGTGCCATCAGTGCGGGACAGGGCCTGGCCGAGCAGTACTTC
TRBJ1-5 | TRBV4-3 | many | - | CASSQDGEGFSTQHF | TGCGCCAGCAGCCAAGATGGGGAGGGATTCAGCACCCAGCATTTT
TRBJ2-1 | TRBV15 | few | TRBD1 | CATSTDREYNEQFF | TGTGCCACCAGCACGGACAGGGAATACAATGAGCAGTTCTTC
TRBJ2-7 | TRBV7-6 | many | - | CASSLYSGPYEQYF | TGTGCCAGCAGCTTATACAGCGGGCCCTACGAGCAGTACTTC
TRBJ2-1 | TRBV19 | - | TRBD2 | CASSAGTSEVGEQFF | TGTGCCAGTAGCGCGGGGACTAGTGAGGTTGGTGAGCAGTTCTTC
TRBJ2-1 | TRBV29-1 | many | TRBD2 | CSSRGGIYNEQFF | TGCAGCTCCCGGGGGGGCATCTACAATGAGCAGTTCTTC
TRBJ2-1 | TRBV20-1 | few | - | CSAKLVGEQFF | TGCAGTGCTAAACTCGTCGGTGAGCAGTTCTTC
TRBJ2-2 | TRBV19 | few | TRBD2 | CASLDPGLVTGELFF | TGTGCCAGCCTCGACCCGGGACTAGTAACCGGGGAGCTGTTTTTT
TRBJ2-7 | TRBV28 | many | - | CASTFRGSYEQYF | TGTGCCAGCACGTTTCGCGGTTCCTACGAGCAGTACTTC
TRBJ1-1 | TRBV19 | - | - | CASSIGRNTEAFF | TGTGCCAGTAGTATCGGAAGGAACACTGAAGCTTTCTTT
TRBJ2-1 | TRBV7-9 | many | - | CASRPPRDAYNEQFF | TGTGCCAGCAGACCTCCCCGGGATGCCTACAATGAGCAGTTCTTC
TRBJ2-4 | TRBV3-1 | - | - | CASSPRRGGAKNIQYF | TGTGCCAGCAGCCCCCGGAGAGGTGGTGCCAAAAACATTCAGTACTTC
TRBJ2-6 | TRBV6-5 | many | - | CASSYRVIRSGANVLTF | TGTGCCAGCAGTTACAGAGTAATCCGCTCTGGGGCCAACGTCCTGACTTTC
TRBJ2-1 | TRBV20-1 | many | - | CSAREYSVSQWNNEQFF | TGCAGTGCTAGAGAATACAGCGTTTCACAATGGAACAATGAGCAGTTCTTC
TRBJ2-1 | TRBV28 | - | TRBD2 | CASRPQTSGESDEQFF | TGTGCCAGCAGACCCCAGACTAGCGGGGAATCCGATGAGCAGTTCTTC
TRBJ2-1 | TRBV19 | few | TRBD2 | CASSITSGRNEQFF | TGTGCCAGTAGTATCACTAGCGGGAGAAATGAGCAGTTCTTC
TRBJ2-1 | TRBV6-2/TRBV6-3 | few | TRBD2 | CASSALAGLYNEQFF | TGTGCCAGCAGCGCACTAGCGGGTCTCTACAATGAGCAGTTCTTC
TRBJ2-5 | TRBV5-1 | - | TRBD1 | CASRPTGKETQYF | TGCGCCAGCAGACCGACAGGGAAAGAGACCCAGTACTTC
TRBJ2-1 | TRBV27 | - | TRBD2 | CASRGPSGRSYMDEQFF | TGTGCCAGCAGGGGGCCTAGCGGGAGATCATATATGGATGAGCAGTTCTTC
TRBJ2-5 | TRBV7-8 | - | TRBD2 | CASSFFGTSGKETQYF | TGTGCCAGCAGCTTCTTCGGGACTAGCGGTAAAGAGACCCAGTACTTC
TRBJ1-1 | TRBV28 | few | - | CASSLFPGGRPEAFF | TGTGCCAGCAGTTTATTCCCCGGGGGTCGGCCTGAAGCTTTCTTT
TRBJ1-3 | TRBV4-1 | few | - | CASSPETNSGNTIYF | TGCGCCAGCAGCCCTGAGACAAACTCTGGAAACACCATATATTTT
TRBJ1-5 | TRBV7-8 | many | - | CASSLQRGASQPQHF | TGTGCCAGCAGCTTGCAGCGAGGGGCTAGCCAGCCCCAGCATTTT
TRBJ2-1 | TRBV6-6 | - | TRBD2 | CASSYSTSGRYNEQFF | TGTGCCAGCAGTTACTCGACTAGCGGGAGGTACAATGAGCAGTTCTTC
TRBJ2-5 | TRBV3-1 | few | TRBD2 | CASSHSGSSYQETQYF | TGTGCCAGCAGCCATAGCGGGAGTTCGTACCAAGAGACCCAGTACTTC
TRBJ2-1 | TRBV7-2 | - | - | CASSFDGVLSYNEQFF | TGTGCCAGCAGCTTTGATGGGGTGCTCTCCTACAATGAGCAGTTCTTC
TRBJ2-7 | TRBV10-3 | few | - | CAISDSYSYDRYGGFYEQYF | TGTGCCATCAGTGACTCCTACTCATATGACAGATATGGGGGCTTTTACGAGCAGTACTTC
TRBJ2-2 | TRBV4-2 | - | TRBD2 | CASSQNPTSGGELFF | TGTGCCAGCAGCCAAAACCCGACTAGCGGCGGGGAGCTGTTTTTT
TRBJ2-7 | TRBV24-1 | few | - | CATSDYVLNEQYF | TGTGCCACCAGTGATTATGTGCTCAACGAGCAGTACTTC